This T cell receptor (beta chain) was identified during a study of cytotoxic CD8 clonotypes in ibrutinib-treated CLL. This CDR3 spans 17 amino acids. Germline CDR1 SGDLS, CDR2 YYNGEE. Losses at the gene ends were 4 bases for V and 1 base for J; bases not matched to a gene: 5. For this clone: Antigen: not known.

Profiling relied on immunoSEQ multiplex PCR, and the TCRdb table lists in-frame clones only, not all of them. The sample yields 45,000 to 50,000 clones, about half seen once. Points from the study as a whole: Clonality, elevated at ibrutinib response, dropped back toward baseline at progression. The study sampled sustained-remission and progressing patients at different times. Once treatment began, public clonotypes, which were uncommon, contracted or stayed stable.

This specimen was PBMCs, taken after 12 months of ibrutinib treatment. The chain recombines TRBV9 with TRBJ2-1, with 13 bases matching TRBD2. The sequence derives from a human donor with chronic lymphocytic leukemia. CDR3 in DNA: TGTGCCAGCAGCCCGGGACTAGCGGGAATGTCCTACAATGAGCAGTTCTTC. It encodes CASSPGLAGMSYNEQFF.